This T cell receptor (beta chain) was obtained from a study of blood T cell repertoires in COVID-19. Study-level information: Samples came from the United States, Italy and Spain, spanning acute and convalescent COVID-19.

This CDR3 is built from 15 residues. Germline V gene lookup returns CDR1 SNHLY and CDR2 FYNNEI. V lost 6 bases to trimming and J lost 1 base, with 15 bases between them. In Cohort 3, a recovered donor had either two negative PCRs, clearance, or symptom resolution. Authors' analysis steps: For nucleated cells, counts were estimated from reference gene primer amplification. Assay: immunoSEQ multiplex PCR; the TCRdb copy retains only in-frame clones and omits some. From that table come the V and J calls and clone size; the DNA was used to work out D and trimming. Among a few hundred thousand clones listed, approximately 90% were seen once.

This receptor was identified in a woman aged 18-35 years who had recovered from COVID-19. Sequences were obtained from PBMCs or T cells enriched from blood (not recorded which). The V call is TRBV2, the J call TRBJ1-2, with D possibly matching TRBD1 (6 bases). This CDR3 is CASSDGQLLNYGYTF. The DNA for the CDR3 is TGTGCCAGCAGCGACGGACAGTTACTTAACTATGGCTACACCTTC.